This T cell receptor beta chain was captured in a study of OX40 agonist ivuxolimab in advanced cancers. Study information: Males comprised roughly four fifths of the group, whose mean age was roughly 64 years (range 23 to 79). One patient with hepatocellular carcinoma and two with cutaneous melanoma, three in all, had partial responses. Notes on the study in general: Doses of 0.1 to 3.0 mg/kg were accompanied by clonal expansion of CD4+ and CD8+ blood T cells by week 6.

Germline V lookup: CDR1 ENHRY, CDR2 SYGVKD. This CDR3 comprises 15 residues. The V end lost 1 base, the J end lost 2 bases, and 12 bases lay between the germline ends. For this clone: Its matching antigen is unknown.

Autoimmune disease history or systemic immunosuppression barred patients. Sequencing was performed with immunoSEQ multiplex PCR; in TCRdb, only in-frame clones are kept and a portion is missing. This table holds about 61,000 clones, 75% to 90% found once. This material consisted of CD4+ or CD8+ T cells sorted from blood, taken in a trial of the OX40 agonist ivuxolimab. The chain joins TRBV10-3 to TRBJ2-7; D gene unclear. This sequence originates from an adult with an advanced solid tumor such as melanoma, head and neck, liver or kidney cancer. In nucleotides, the CDR3 is TGTGCCATCAGTGAGTTCGTTGCGAATCCCTACGAGCAGTACTTC. Encoded protein: CAISEFVANPYEQYF.